This is a list of T cell receptor beta chains from one sample in a study of blood T cell repertoires in COVID-19. Generated by immunoSEQ multiplex PCR, the TCRdb table keeps only in-frame clones and is missing some. The sample includes 300,000 to 350,000 clones, approximately 91% of them seen just once. Sequencing was done on a sample of PBMCs or T cells enriched from blood (not recorded which). These receptors were taken from a woman between 25 and 40 years old who had been exposed to COVID-19. Both conserved end residues are part of each CDR3. A D gene is named only where the DNA matches it firmly. For some rows the clone size is stated as once, few or many, or as a class when expanded; others skip it.

v_gene	abundance	j_gene	d_gene	CDR3nt	CDR3aa
TRBV6-5	.	TRBJ1-1	.	TGTGCCAGCAGTTACGAGATTCAGGCAGGTGAAGCTTTCTTT	CASSYEIQAGEAFF
TRBV4-2	.	TRBJ1-2	TRBD1	TGTGCCAGCAGCCAAGTCCGGACAGGGGTTAGCTACACCTTC	CASSQVRTGVSYTF
TRBV4-2	.	TRBJ1-3	.	TGTGCCAGCAGCCAATACCGTCAGGGTTACTCTGGAAACACCATATATTTT	CASSQYRQGYSGNTIYF
TRBV5-5	.	TRBJ2-5	TRBD1	TGTGCCAGCAGCATGGGACAGGGGGCTTGGGGAGAGACCCAGTACTTC	CASSMGQGAWGETQYF
TRBV3-1/TRBV3-2	.	TRBJ2-1	.	TGTGCCAGCAGCCAGATAGATAGTAGTGAGCAGTTCTTC	CASSQIDSSEQFF
TRBV5-1	.	TRBJ2-7	.	TGCGCCAGCAGCGGGGGGGGCGCACCCTCCTACGAGCAGTACTTC	CASSGGGAPSYEQYF
TRBV5-1	.	TRBJ1-2	.	TGCGCCAGCAGGGCGACGACAGTTAACTATGGCTACACCTTC	CASRATTVNYGYTF
TRBV28	.	TRBJ2-6	.	TGTGCCAGCAGTTTACAGGGTGCCGGCTCTGGGGCCAACGTCCTGACTTTC	CASSLQGAGSGANVLTF
TRBV5-1	.	TRBJ2-7	.	TGCGCCAGCAGCTTGTTAGAGCAGGGGAGCGAGCAGTACTTC	CASSLLEQGSEQYF
TRBV4-1	.	TRBJ2-7	.	TGCGCCAGCAGCCAAGATCTCCACCGGGGGTACGAGCAGTACTTC	CASSQDLHRGYEQYF
TRBV27	.	TRBJ2-3	.	TGTGCCAGCAGTCCTTCGCGGGCCGACCGGACAGATACGCAGTATTTT	CASSPSRADRTDTQYF
TRBV7-2	.	TRBJ1-4	.	TGTGCCAGCAGCCCAGAAGCAACTAATGAAAAACTGTTTTTT	CASSPEATNEKLFF
TRBV19	.	TRBJ1-3	TRBD1	TGTGCCAGTAGTCTCCCGGGACAGGGAAACACCATATATTTT	CASSLPGQGNTIYF
TRBV5-6	.	TRBJ2-1	TRBD2	TGTGCCAGCAGCTTCCCTAGCGGAGAGCAGTTCTTC	CASSFPSGEQFF
TRBV5-4	.	TRBJ2-1	.	TGTGCCAGCAGCTTGGCCAAGGACAGCCTTTACAATGAGCAGTTCTTC	CASSLAKDSLYNEQFF
TRBV12-3/TRBV12-4	.	TRBJ1-4	.	TGTGCCAGCACCCCAGGGGAGGGTTCAAAACTGTTTTTT	CASTPGEGSKLFF
TRBV13	.	TRBJ2-1	TRBD2	TGTGCCAGCAGCTTAGGAGGACTAGCGGGAGGGGGCGATGAGCAGTTCTTC	CASSLGGLAGGGDEQFF
TRBV11-1	once	TRBJ2-7	.	TGTGCCAGCAGCCACGCGGGGTACTACGAGCAGTACTTC	CASSHAGYYEQYF
TRBV11-3	.	TRBJ1-1	TRBD1	TGTGCCAGCAGATCAGGGGGTGGGGGCTACACTGAAGCTTTCTTT	CASRSGGGGYTEAFF
TRBV7-6	once	TRBJ2-3	.	TGTGCCAGCAGCCACAGGGGTAGCGGCCGGTCAGATACGCAGTATTTT	CASSHRGSGRSDTQYF
TRBV27	.	TRBJ2-1	TRBD2	TGTGCCAGCCGTCCTCTAGCGGGAGGGTACAATGAGCAGTTCTTC	CASRPLAGGYNEQFF
TRBV30	.	TRBJ1-5	.	TGTGCCTGGGGTTATAGCAATCAGCCCCAGCATTTT	CAWGYSNQPQHF
TRBV6-1	.	TRBJ2-7	TRBD2	TGTGCCAGCAGTGGGACTAGCGGAGCCTCCTACGAGCAGTACTTC	CASSGTSGASYEQYF
TRBV18	.	TRBJ1-5	.	TGTGCCAGCTCACCACGCCAGGTTAATCAGCCCCAGCATTTT	CASSPRQVNQPQHF
TRBV11-2	.	TRBJ1-2	TRBD1	TGTGCCAGCAGCTTAGGAAGGGGCAGGGGGCCTTACTACGATGGCTACACCTTC	CASSLGRGRGPYYDGYTF
TRBV5-1	.	TRBJ2-3	.	TGCGCCAGCAGCTTGGGGGGCAGGACAGATACGCAGTATTTT	CASSLGGRTDTQYF
TRBV18	.	TRBJ2-2	.	TGTGCCAGCTCACCCCAGGGAACCGGGGAGCTGTTTTTT	CASSPQGTGELFF
TRBV7-6	once	TRBJ2-2	TRBD2	TGTGCCAGCAGCTTACGCGGGGGGTGGACCGGGGAGCTGTTTTTT	CASSLRGGWTGELFF
TRBV4-1	many	TRBJ1-4	TRBD1	TGCGCCAGCAGCCAAGATCGGGGACAGAAACTGTTTTTT	CASSQDRGQKLFF
TRBV28	once	TRBJ2-6	.	TGTGCCAGCAGTTTAAGGCCAGGGCTTATAGGGGCCAACGTCCTGACTTTC	CASSLRPGLIGANVLTF
TRBV24-1	.	TRBJ1-1	TRBD1	TGTGCCACCAGAAGGACAGGGGGTAGGGACACTGAAGCTTTCTTT	CATRRTGGRDTEAFF
TRBV10-2	.	TRBJ1-5	.	TGCGCCAGCAGTGGGCAGGGAATGAGTCGGGATCAGCCCCAGCATTTT	CASSGQGMSRDQPQHF
TRBV3-1/TRBV3-2	.	TRBJ2-2	.	TGTGCCAGCAGCCCGAGCCTCACCGGGGAGCTGTTTTTT	CASSPSLTGELFF
TRBV28	.	TRBJ1-3	.	TGTGCCAGCAGTTCCTCCTCCGGGACACCCGAAGGGTACTCTGGAAACACCATATATTTT	CASSSSSGTPEGYSGNTIYF
TRBV28	.	TRBJ2-7	TRBD1	TGTGCCAGCCAACCTGGGACAGGGGGCTCCTACGAGCAGTACTTC	CASQPGTGGSYEQYF
TRBV28	.	TRBJ2-3	.	TGTGCCAGCAGTTCTGGGATGCCGTATGGGGGCGGCACAGATACGCAGTATTTT	CASSSGMPYGGGTDTQYF
TRBV30	.	TRBJ2-6	.	TGTGCCTGGAGTGGCGTTTCTGGGGCCAACGTCCTGACTTTC	CAWSGVSGANVLTF
TRBV30	.	TRBJ1-5	TRBD1	TGTGCCTGTACAGGGGGCAACAATCAGCCCCAGCATTTT	CACTGGNNQPQHF
TRBV28	few	TRBJ2-7	.	TGTGCCAGCAGTGCAAACTTCGGCAGGTCCCCACTGGAGCAGTACTTC	CASSANFGRSPLEQYF
TRBV13	.	TRBJ1-2	.	TGTGCCAGCAGCTTAGGAGGGGGTACAGGTTCGTACACCTTC	CASSLGGGTGSYTF
TRBV6-5	.	TRBJ1-4	TRBD1	TGTGCCAGCAGTCGTAAACAGGGGGCCGGCGAAAAACTGTTTTTT	CASSRKQGAGEKLFF
TRBV6-5	.	TRBJ2-7	TRBD2	TGTGCCAGCAGTCCTCGGGGGCTAGCGGGAGGCGAGCAGTACTTC	CASSPRGLAGGEQYF
TRBV5-1	.	TRBJ2-2	TRBD1	TGCGCCAGCAGCTCGGGGACAGGGGTCACCGGGGAGCTGTTTTTT	CASSSGTGVTGELFF
TRBV28	.	TRBJ1-2	.	TGTGCCAGCAGGCTACAGGGTTTGGGGTATGGCTACACCTTC	CASRLQGLGYGYTF
TRBV29-1	.	TRBJ1-2	.	TGCAGCGTTGGGCAGGGGCGCTACCACTATGGCTACACCTTC	CSVGQGRYHYGYTF
TRBV10-2	.	TRBJ2-2	.	TGCGCCAGCGAGGCCCGGTCTAACACCGGGGAGCTGTTTTTT	CASEARSNTGELFF
TRBV19	once	TRBJ2-3	.	TGTGCCACCGCAGCGGAGACTAGCACAGATACGCAGTATTTT	CATAAETSTDTQYF
TRBV27	.	TRBJ1-3	TRBD1	TGTGCCAGCAGGGGGAGGGACAGGGATCGGAACACCATATATTTT	CASRGRDRDRNTIYF
TRBV28	.	TRBJ2-7	TRBD2	TGTGCCAGCACCCCGGGTCTAGCGGGAGCCTACGAGCAGTACTTC	CASTPGLAGAYEQYF
TRBV28	few	TRBJ2-7	TRBD2	TGTGCCAGCCGAATACGACTAGCGGATTACGAGCAGTACTTC	CASRIRLADYEQYF
TRBV15	few	TRBJ1-6	.	TGTGCCACCAGCCGACTCTATTCACCCCTCCACTTT	CATSRLYSPLHF
TRBV27	once	TRBJ1-2	.	TGTGCCAGCAGTTTTTCCCAGGGGTCCCATCTTTTCTATGGCTACACCTTC	CASSFSQGSHLFYGYTF
TRBV9	.	TRBJ2-7	.	TGTGCCAGCAGCCCTCGTCCACACTCTAGCTCCTACGAGCAGTACTTC	CASSPRPHSSSYEQYF
TRBV5-1	.	TRBJ1-1	TRBD1	TGCGCCAGCAGCTTGTGGGACAGCACCTCGAACACTGAAGCTTTCTTT	CASSLWDSTSNTEAFF
TRBV12-5	.	TRBJ2-2	TRBD2	TGTGCTAGTGGTTTGGTACCCAAGGCCGAACTAGCGGAGGGGGGCGGGGAGCTGTTTTTT	CASGLVPKAELAEGGGELFF